This passage covers 29 T cell receptor beta chains from one sample sequenced in a study of cytotoxic CD8 clonotypes in ibrutinib-treated CLL (dated by TCRdb to 2020 to 2023). What the time point label conveys for this sample: 12 months on ibrutinib. Library method: the immunoSEQ multiplex PCR assay. TCRdb provides this immuneACCESS table in a form limited to in-frame rearrangements. Some clones are lacking; in checked studies, under half of them reflect an unresolved V gene, and why the rest are absent is not known. Here the sample has 200,000 to 250,000 clones; just under 80% occur a single time. 10% to 12% of the sample comes from the top ten. Specimen: PBMCs, collected after 12 months of ibrutinib treatment. These receptors all come from a human donor with chronic lymphocytic leukemia.

Remarks on this clone: Given a much more abundant clone one base away, this may be a read error. The genes are TRBV9 and TRBJ2-2; D is uncertain. Trimming pared 5 bases from V and 3 bases from J, leaving 8 bases between. Germline V gives CDR1 SGDLS, CDR2 YYNGEE. The CDR3 is 13 residues long. CDR3 loop: CASSDRDTGELFF. CDR3 DNA: TGTGCCAGCAGTGATAGGGACACCGGGGAGCTGTTTTTT.

This sequence joins TRBV10-1 and TRBJ2-7; the D is unclear. Germline V lookup: CDR1 WNHNN, CDR2 SYGVQD (reference sequence). The CDR3 is 11 residues long. V was clipped by 2 bases and J by 5 bases, with 4 bases between them. CDR3 nucleotide sequence: TGCGCCAGCAGTGAGCGGGACGAGCAGTACTTC. The encoded protein is CASSERDEQYF.

The chain carries TRBV7-2 and TRBJ2-7, with TRBD1 as a possible D gene (8 bases). The germline V gene encodes CDR1 SGHTA and CDR2 FQGNSA. CDR3 length: 14 amino acids. Deletions cut 2 bases from V and 5 bases from J, with 13 bases between. CDR3 coding DNA: TGTGCCAGCAGCTTAAAACAGGGGGGGAACGAGCAGTACTTC. It codes for CASSLKQGGNEQYF.

The chain uses TRBV28 and TRBJ1-2, with unresolved D. This CDR3 comprises 13 residues. Trimming left V 6 bases short and J 4 bases short, with 12 bases between. CDR1 and CDR2 from the germline V gene are MDHEN and SYDVKM. The DNA of the CDR3 is TGTGCCAGCAGCCCCCCTCGGGTCTATGGCTACACCTTC. Translated, it gives CASSPPRVYGYTF.

This rearrangement joins TRBV11-2 to TRBJ2-2; D might be TRBD2 (7 bases). In germline, CDR1 is SGHAT, CDR2 FQNNGV. Trimming took 2 bases from V and 7 from J, leaving 11 bases between them. This CDR3 contains 14 residues. The CDR3 DNA is TGTGCCAGCAGCTTACGGGGGGCCGGCGGGGAGCTGTTTTTT. Translating it yields CASSLRGAGGELFF. Complete variable domain (other parts from reference TRBV11-2 and TRBJ2-2): EAGVAQSPRYKIIEKRQSVAFWCNPISGHATLYWYQQILGQGPKLLIQFQNNGVVDDSQLPKDRFSAERLKGVDSTLKIQPAKLEDSAVYLCASSLRGAGGELFFGEGSRLTVL.

This sequence joins TRBV30 and TRBJ1-4, with D maybe TRBD1 (5 bases). The CDR3 length is 14 residues. V dropped 2 bases and J dropped 4 bases, with 11 bases sitting between them. Germline assignment: CDR1 GTSNPN and CDR2 SVGIG (reference sequence). CDR3 DNA sequence: TGTGCCTGGAGTCCGGGTACAGGTAATGAAAAACTGTTTTTT. It translates to CAWSPGTGNEKLFF.

The DNA of the CDR3 is TGTGCCAGCTCACCTCGGGAGGGCCCCGTGAGCGAGCAGTACTTC. It is translated as CASSPREGPVSEQYF. V and J are TRBV18 and TRBJ2-7; 8 bases align to TRBD2. The junction had 10 bases not matched to a gene; V was cut back by 3 bases and J by 6 bases. The CDR3 sequence is 15 residues long. In germline, CDR1 is KGHSH, CDR2 LQKENI.

The rearrangement uses TRBV7-9 and TRBJ2-7; D is perhaps TRBD2 (5 bases). V dropped 11 bases and J dropped 1 base, with 15 bases sitting between them. The CDR3 runs 13 residues. The V gene's germline CDR1 is SEHNR and CDR2 FQNEAQ (reference sequence). For the CDR3, the DNA is TGTGCCGGCGCGGGCAGCTTGTCCTACGAGCAGTACTTC. It is translated as CAGAGSLSYEQYF.

The V call is TRBV2, the J call TRBJ1-2; 9 positions agree with TRBD1. This CDR3 is built from 13 residues. Trimming at V came to 6 bases and at J to 6 bases, leaving 5 bases not matched to a gene. The V gene's germline CDR1 is SNHLY and CDR2 FYNNEI. For the CDR3, the DNA is TGTGCCAGCAGGGCAGGGACAGGGAATGGCTACACCTTC. Amino acid sequence: CASRAGTGNGYTF.

This rearrangement joins TRBV2 to TRBJ1-6; 7 bases map to TRBD1. The V and J ends lost 6 bases and 0 bases, in that order; junction bases with no gene match: 2. The CDR3 consists of 15 residues. Looked up from germline, CDR1 is SNHLY and CDR2 is FYNNEI. In nucleotides, the CDR3 is TGTGCCAGCAGCACAGGGGACTCCTATAATTCACCCCTCCACTTT. Translating it yields CASSTGDSYNSPLHF.

The chain links TRBV6-5 to TRBJ2-2; D is undetermined. The CDR3 length is 13 residues. Germline values: CDR1 MNHEY, CDR2 SVGAGI. V lost 6 bases to trimming and J lost 6 bases, with 11 bases between them. The CDR3 region is CASRPGLSGELFF. CDR3 DNA: TGTGCCAGCAGACCTGGTTTGTCCGGGGAGCTGTTTTTT.

The chain joins TRBV9 to TRBJ1-4; possible D gene TRBD1, 6 bases. The CDR3 is 13 residues long. In germline, CDR1 is SGDLS, CDR2 YYNGEE. Trimming shortened V by 6 bases and J by 6 bases, and 12 bases separated the two germline ends. The CDR3 here is CASTPDSYEKLFF. The CDR3 coding sequence is TGTGCCAGCACCCCGGACAGCTATGAAAAACTGTTTTTT.

J is TRBJ2-1 and V is TRBV6-4; TRBD2 aligns across 8 bases. The CDR3 runs to 15 residues. Germline CDR1 reads MRHNA; CDR2 reads SNTAGT. J lost 5 bases, V lost 3 bases, and 6 bases had no gene match. The CDR3 bases are TGTGCCAGCAGTGAAAGGACTAGCCCCAACAATGAGCAGTTCTTC. Translating it yields CASSERTSPNNEQFF.

The chain uses TRBV21-1 and TRBJ2-2; the table's D gene call, TRBD2, was not cross checked with the DNA. TRBV21-1 is assigned pseudogene status. This CDR3 is 11 amino acids long. The CDR3 DNA is TGTGCCAGCAGCAACACCGGGGGGCTGTTTTTT. This codes for CASSNTGGLFF.

The chain carries TRBV27 and TRBJ2-7; D not resolved. Deletions cut 5 bases from V and 4 bases from J, with 9 bases between. This CDR3 contains 12 residues. CDR1 is MNHEY, CDR2 SMNVEV, per germline (reference sequence). The CDR3 nucleotides read TGTGCCAGCAGTGGGTCGAGGTACGAGCAGTACTTC. Amino acids: CASSGSRYEQYF.

The V call is TRBV28, the J call TRBJ1-5; TRBD1 is a possible D gene (6 bases). This CDR3 has 13 residues. The V gene's germline CDR1 is MDHEN and CDR2 SYDVKM. Trimming removed 6 bases from V and 6 bases from J, with 12 bases in between. The CDR3 DNA is TGTGCCAGCAGCCGGACAGTTTCTCAGCCCCAGCATTTT. Translated, it gives CASSRTVSQPQHF. The full variable domain, rest sourced from reference TRBV28 and TRBJ1-5, is DVKVTQSSRYLVKRTGEKVFLECVQDMDHENMFWYRQDPGLGLRLIYFSYDVKMKEKGDIPEGYSVSREKKERFSLILESASTNQTSMYLCASSRTVSQPQHFGDGTRLSIL.

The V call is TRBV7-9, the J call TRBJ2-1, with D unresolved. Germline V gives CDR1 SEHNR, CDR2 FQNEAQ (reference sequence). The V and J ends lost 8 bases and 0 bases respectively, with 14 bases between them. CDR3 length equals 15 residues. The CDR3 is CASASVPSSYNEQFF. The CDR3 DNA is TGTGCCAGCGCATCAGTTCCGAGCTCCTACAATGAGCAGTTCTTC.

The chain couples TRBV2 to TRBJ2-7; no clear D gene. Germline V gene sequence: CDR1 SNHLY, CDR2 FYNNEI. V was pared by 3 bases and J by 10 bases, with 7 bases between. The CDR3 has 10 amino acids. The CDR3 DNA is TGTGCCAGCAGTGAGGTAGTCCAGTACTTC. This gives the protein CASSEVVQYF.

V and J are TRBV19 and TRBJ2-7; D is possibly TRBD1 or TRBD2 (5 bases each). This CDR3 region has 14 residues. CDR1 and CDR2 (germline): LNHDA, SQIVND (reference sequence). V lost 3 bases, J lost 3 bases, and 12 bases lay in between. The CDR3: CASSIGAGRYEQYF. Written as DNA, the CDR3 is TGTGCCAGTAGTATCGGGGCGGGCCGCTACGAGCAGTACTTC.

The chain employs TRBV11-2 and TRBJ2-5, with D tentatively TRBD2 (6 bases). V was shortened by 5 bases and J by 5 bases, with 18 bases between the two germline ends. Germline V CDR1 and CDR2: SGHAT, FQNNGV. This CDR3 is built from 15 residues. CDR3 loop: CASSAGLIEGETQYF. CDR3 in DNA: TGTGCCAGCAGCGCTGGACTAATTGAGGGGGAGACCCAGTACTTC.

The chain links TRBV7-6 to TRBJ1-4; 8 nucleotides line up with TRBD1. V gave up 5 bases and J gave up 2 bases; unmatched junction bases: 13. CDR3 length: 18 residues. Per the germline V gene, CDR1 is SGHVS and CDR2 is FNYEAQ. In DNA form, the CDR3 reads TGTGCCAGCAGCCCCCGGACAGGGACTGGAGTCACTAATGAAAAACTGTTTTTT. As protein: CASSPRTGTGVTNEKLFF.

DNA of the CDR3: TGTGCCAGCAGTACCGACCTCCTCTATGGCTACACCTTC. Protein: CASSTDLLYGYTF. The J gene is TRBJ1-2, the V gene TRBV28; D not resolved. Germline lookup yields CDR1 MDHEN and CDR2 SYDVKM. V lost 5 bases and J lost 4, with 11 bases in between. The CDR3 extends over 13 amino acids.

The chain recombines TRBV7-9 with TRBJ1-2; possibly TRBD1 for D (5 bases). Germline V gene sequence: CDR1 SEHNR, CDR2 FQNEAQ (reference sequence). The CDR3 spans 13 residues. V gave up 5 bases and J gave up 7 bases, with 14 bases separating them. CDR3 region: CASSPPGATGYTF. CDR3 DNA sequence: TGTGCCAGCAGCCCCCCTGGGGCGACTGGCTACACCTTC.

This chain joins TRBV13 and TRBJ2-3; 15 bases line up with TRBD2. This CDR3 contains 16 residues. Trimming cost V 4 bases and J 4 bases; bases outside gene matches: 3. Per germline, CDR1 PRHDT and CDR2 FYEKMQ (reference sequence). The CDR3 bases are TGTGCCAGCAGCTCGCGGACTAGCGGGAGGGCAGATACGCAGTATTTT. The encoded protein is CASSSRTSGRADTQYF.

The chain employs TRBV7-2 and TRBJ2-5, with 7 bases lining up with TRBD2. The junction had 3 bases not matched to a gene; V was cut back by 1 base and J by 7 bases. Germline CDR1 is SGHTA and CDR2 is FQGNSA. The CDR3 sequence is 13 residues long. The CDR3 DNA reads as TGTGCCAGCAGCTTAGTGGGGGGGAGGACCCAGTACTTC. As protein: CASSLVGGRTQYF.

V gene TRBV7-3 combines with J gene TRBJ2-1; D is unresolved. The CDR3 loop spans 17 amino acids. From germline, CDR1 is SGHTA and CDR2 FQGTGA. The V and J ends lost 2 bases and 5 bases respectively, with 19 bases between them. Here the CDR3 reads CASSLSRSAGSNNEQFF. Written as DNA, the CDR3 is TGTGCCAGCAGCTTATCGAGATCGGCAGGATCAAACAATGAGCAGTTCTTC. Supplemented by reference TRBV7-3 and TRBJ2-1, the full variable domain reads GAGVSQTPSNKVTEKGKYVELRCDPISGHTALYWYRQSLGQGPEFLIYFQGTGAADDSGLPNDRFFAVRPEGSVSTLKIQRTERGDSAVYLCASSLSRSAGSNNEQFFGPGTRLTVL.

The J gene is TRBJ1-1, the V gene TRBV13; weak D call: TRBD1 (6 bases). Trimming pared 8 bases from V and 5 bases from J, leaving 15 bases between. This CDR3 region has 13 residues. Germline assignment: CDR1 PRHDT and CDR2 FYEKMQ (reference sequence). The CDR3 DNA reads TGTGCCAGCGCGGGAGGGGGAAAAACTGAAGCTTTCTTT. It codes for CASAGGGKTEAFF.

The chain is built from TRBV4-2 and TRBJ2-5; 10 nucleotides align to TRBD2. This CDR3 has 16 residues. V trimming: 0 bases; J trimming: 7 bases; junction bases outside the gene matches: 8. The V gene's germline CDR1 is LGHNA and CDR2 YNFKEQ. In DNA, the CDR3 is TGTGCCAGCAGCCAAGAGGCAATAGCGGGGGGCGGGACCCAGTACTTC. It specifies CASSQEAIAGGGTQYF.

J is TRBJ1-6 and V is TRBV7-6, with 9 bases matching TRBD1. The V gene's germline CDR1 is SGHVS and CDR2 FNYEAQ. V dropped 5 bases and J dropped 7; count of bases not matched to a gene: 9. The CDR3 extends over 16 amino acids. The CDR3: CASSPTTDRGNSPLHF. CDR3 in DNA: TGTGCCAGCAGCCCAACTACGGACAGGGGAAATTCACCCCTCCACTTT. Supplemented by reference TRBV7-6 and TRBJ1-6, the full variable domain reads GAGVSQSPRYKVTKRGQDVALRCDPISGHVSLYWYRQALGQGPEFLTYFNYEAQQDKSGLPNDRFSAERPEGSISTLTIQRTEQRDSAMYRCASSPTTDRGNSPLHFGNGTRLTVT.